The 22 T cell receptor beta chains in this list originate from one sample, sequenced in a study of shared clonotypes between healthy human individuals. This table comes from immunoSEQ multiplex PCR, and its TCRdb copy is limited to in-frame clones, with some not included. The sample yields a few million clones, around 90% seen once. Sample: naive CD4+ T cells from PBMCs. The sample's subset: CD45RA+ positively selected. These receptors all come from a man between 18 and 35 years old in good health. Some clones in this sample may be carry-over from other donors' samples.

The CDR3 DNA reads TGCGCCAGCAGCCCGGGGACTAGCGGGACCGACGGTGAGCAGTTCTTC. The encoded protein is CASSPGTSGTDGEQFF. The chain recombines TRBV4-1 with TRBJ2-1, with 13 bases that match TRBD2. The germline CDR1 and CDR2 sequences are MGHRA and YSYEKL. This CDR3 comprises 16 residues. Trimming removed 4 bases from V and 9 bases from J; junction bases left unmatched: 9.

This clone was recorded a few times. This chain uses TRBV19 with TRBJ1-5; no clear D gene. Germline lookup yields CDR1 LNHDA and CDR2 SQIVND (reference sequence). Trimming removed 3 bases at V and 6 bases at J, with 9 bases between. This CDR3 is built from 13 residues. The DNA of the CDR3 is TGTGCCAGTAGTATTCCCGTTGGTCAGCCCCAGCATTTT. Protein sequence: CASSIPVGQPQHF.

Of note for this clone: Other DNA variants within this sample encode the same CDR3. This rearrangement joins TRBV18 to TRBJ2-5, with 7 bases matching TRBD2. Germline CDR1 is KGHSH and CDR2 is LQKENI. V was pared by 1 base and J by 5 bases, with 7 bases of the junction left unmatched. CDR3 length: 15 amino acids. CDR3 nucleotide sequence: TGTGCCAGCTCACCACTGGCGGGAGTAGGGGAGACCCAGTACTTC. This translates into CASSPLAGVGETQYF.

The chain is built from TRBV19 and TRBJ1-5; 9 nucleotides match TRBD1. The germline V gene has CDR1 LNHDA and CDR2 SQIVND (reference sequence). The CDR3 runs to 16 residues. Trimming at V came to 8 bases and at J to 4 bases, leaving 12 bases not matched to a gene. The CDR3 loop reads CASGVTGGSPNQPQHF. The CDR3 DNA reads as TGTGCCAGTGGGGTGACAGGGGGATCTCCTAATCAGCCCCAGCATTTT.

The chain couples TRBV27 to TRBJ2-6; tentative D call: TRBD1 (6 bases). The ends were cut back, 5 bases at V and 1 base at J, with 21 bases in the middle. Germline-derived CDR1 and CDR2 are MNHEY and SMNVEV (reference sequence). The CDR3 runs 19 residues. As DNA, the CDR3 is TGTGCCAGCAGTCTCACCGTACAGGGTTATAAATCTGGGGCCAACGTCCTGACTTTC. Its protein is CASSLTVQGYKSGANVLTF.

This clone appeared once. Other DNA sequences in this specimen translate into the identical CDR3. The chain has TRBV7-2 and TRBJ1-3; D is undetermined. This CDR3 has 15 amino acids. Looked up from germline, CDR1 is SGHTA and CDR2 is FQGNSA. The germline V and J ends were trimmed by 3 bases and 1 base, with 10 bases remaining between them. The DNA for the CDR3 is TGTGCCAGCAGCTTGGGAAGGTCATCTGGAAACACCATATATTTT. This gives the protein CASSLGRSSGNTIYF.

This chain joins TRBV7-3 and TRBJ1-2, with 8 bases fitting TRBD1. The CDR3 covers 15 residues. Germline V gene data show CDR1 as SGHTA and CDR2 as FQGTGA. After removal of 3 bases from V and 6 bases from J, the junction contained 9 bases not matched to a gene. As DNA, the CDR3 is TGTGCCAGCAGCTTGAACAGCAGGGGGCAGGATGGCTACACCTTC. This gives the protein CASSLNSRGQDGYTF.

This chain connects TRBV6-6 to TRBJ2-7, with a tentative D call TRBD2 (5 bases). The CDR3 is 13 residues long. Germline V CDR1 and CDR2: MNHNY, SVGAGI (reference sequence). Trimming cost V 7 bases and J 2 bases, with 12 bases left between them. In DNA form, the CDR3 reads TGTGCCAGCACCCCGGGAAGGGCCTACGAGCAGTACTTC. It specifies CASTPGRAYEQYF.

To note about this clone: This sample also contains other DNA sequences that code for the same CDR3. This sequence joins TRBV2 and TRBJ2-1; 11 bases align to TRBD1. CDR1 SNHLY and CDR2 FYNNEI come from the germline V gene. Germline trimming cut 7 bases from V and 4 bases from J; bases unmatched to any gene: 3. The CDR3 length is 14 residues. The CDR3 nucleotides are TGTGCCAGCACCGGGACAGGGGGGTACAATGAGCAGTTCTTC. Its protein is CASTGTGGYNEQFF.

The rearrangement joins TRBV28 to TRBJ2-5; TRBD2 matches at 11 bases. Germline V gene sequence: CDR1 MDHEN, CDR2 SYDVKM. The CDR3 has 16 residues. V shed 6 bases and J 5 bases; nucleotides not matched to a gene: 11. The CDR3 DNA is TGTGCCAGCAGACGACTAGCGGGAACCCCCGAGGAGACCCAGTACTTC. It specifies CASRRLAGTPEETQYF.

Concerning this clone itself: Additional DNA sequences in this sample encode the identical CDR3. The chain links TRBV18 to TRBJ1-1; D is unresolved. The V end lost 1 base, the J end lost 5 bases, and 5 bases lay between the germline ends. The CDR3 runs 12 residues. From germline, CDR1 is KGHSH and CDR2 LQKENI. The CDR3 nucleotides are TGTGCCAGCTCACCACAAGGAACTGAAGCTTTCTTT. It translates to CASSPQGTEAFF.

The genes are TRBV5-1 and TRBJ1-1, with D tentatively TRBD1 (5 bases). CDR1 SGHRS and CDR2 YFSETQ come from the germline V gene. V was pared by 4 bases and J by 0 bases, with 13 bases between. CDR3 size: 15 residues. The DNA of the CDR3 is TGCGCCAGCAGCGTGGGTGGGGACTTGAACACTGAAGCTTTCTTT. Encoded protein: CASSVGGDLNTEAFF.

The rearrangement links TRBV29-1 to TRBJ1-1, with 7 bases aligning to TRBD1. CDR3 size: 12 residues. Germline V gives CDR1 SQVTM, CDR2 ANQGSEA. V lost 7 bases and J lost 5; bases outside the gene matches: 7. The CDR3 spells CSARQGGTEAFF. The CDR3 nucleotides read TGCAGCGCCCGACAGGGAGGGACTGAAGCTTTCTTT.

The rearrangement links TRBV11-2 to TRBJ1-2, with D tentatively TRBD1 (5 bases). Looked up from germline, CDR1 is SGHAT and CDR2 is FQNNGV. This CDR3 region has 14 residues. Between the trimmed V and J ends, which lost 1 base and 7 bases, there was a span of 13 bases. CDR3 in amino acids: CASSLVPGFSGYTF. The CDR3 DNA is TGTGCCAGCAGCTTAGTACCAGGGTTCAGTGGCTACACCTTC.

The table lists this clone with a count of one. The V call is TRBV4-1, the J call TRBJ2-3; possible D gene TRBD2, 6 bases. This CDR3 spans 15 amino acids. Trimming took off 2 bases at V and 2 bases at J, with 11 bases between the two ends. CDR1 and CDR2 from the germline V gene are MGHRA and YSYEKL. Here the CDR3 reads CASSQHGLLTDTQYF. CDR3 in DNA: TGCGCCAGCAGCCAACATGGACTACTCACAGATACGCAGTATTTT.

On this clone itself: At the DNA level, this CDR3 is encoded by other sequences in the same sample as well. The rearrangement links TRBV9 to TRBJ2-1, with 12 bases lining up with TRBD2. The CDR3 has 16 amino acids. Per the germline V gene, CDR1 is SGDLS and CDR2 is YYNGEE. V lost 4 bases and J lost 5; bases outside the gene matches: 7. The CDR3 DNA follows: TGTGCCAGCAGCCCACGACTAGCGGGGGACCACAATGAGCAGTTCTTC. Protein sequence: CASSPRLAGDHNEQFF.

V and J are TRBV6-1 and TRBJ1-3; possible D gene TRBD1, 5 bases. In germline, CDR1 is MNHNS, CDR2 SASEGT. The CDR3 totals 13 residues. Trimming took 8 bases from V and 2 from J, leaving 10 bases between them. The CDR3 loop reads CASPGGPGNTIYF. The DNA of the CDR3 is TGTGCCAGCCCGGGGGGTCCTGGAAACACCATATATTTT.

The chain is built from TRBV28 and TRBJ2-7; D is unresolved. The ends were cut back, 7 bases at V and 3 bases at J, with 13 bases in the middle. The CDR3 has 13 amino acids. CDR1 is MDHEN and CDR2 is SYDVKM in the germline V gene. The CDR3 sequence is CASNLGVSYEQYF. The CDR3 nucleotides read TGTGCCAGCAACTTGGGCGTAAGCTACGAGCAGTACTTC. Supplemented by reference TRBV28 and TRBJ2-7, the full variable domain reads DVKVTQSSRYLVKRTGEKVFLECVQDMDHENMFWYRQDPGLGLRLIYFSYDVKMKEKGDIPEGYSVSREKKERFSLILESASTNQTSMYLCASNLGVSYEQYFGPGTRLTVT.

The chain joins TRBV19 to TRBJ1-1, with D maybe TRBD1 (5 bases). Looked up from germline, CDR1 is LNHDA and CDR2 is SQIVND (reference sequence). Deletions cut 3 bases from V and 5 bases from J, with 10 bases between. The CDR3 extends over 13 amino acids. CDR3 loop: CASSIGTDTEAFF. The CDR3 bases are TGTGCCAGTAGTATTGGGACGGATACTGAAGCTTTCTTT.

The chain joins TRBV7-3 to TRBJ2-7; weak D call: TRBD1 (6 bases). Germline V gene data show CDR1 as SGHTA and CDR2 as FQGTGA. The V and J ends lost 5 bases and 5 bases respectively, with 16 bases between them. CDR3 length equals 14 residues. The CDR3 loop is CASSPGTGIHEQYF. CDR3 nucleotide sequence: TGTGCCAGCAGCCCAGGAACAGGGATCCACGAGCAGTACTTC.

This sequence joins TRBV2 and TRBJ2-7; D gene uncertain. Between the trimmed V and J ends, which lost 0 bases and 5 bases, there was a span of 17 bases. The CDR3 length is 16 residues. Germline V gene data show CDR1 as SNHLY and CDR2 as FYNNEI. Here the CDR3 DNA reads TGTGCCAGCAGTGAAGCGTGGGCGCTCCCTCCCAACGAGCAGTACTTC. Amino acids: CASSEAWALPPNEQYF.

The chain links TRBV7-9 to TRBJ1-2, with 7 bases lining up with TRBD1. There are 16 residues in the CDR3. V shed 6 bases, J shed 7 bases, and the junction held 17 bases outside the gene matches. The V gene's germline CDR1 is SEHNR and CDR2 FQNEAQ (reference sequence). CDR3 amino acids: CASSLKTGLLPGGYTF. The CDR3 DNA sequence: TGTGCCAGCAGTCTCAAGACAGGGCTGTTACCCGGTGGCTACACCTTC.